This paragraph covers one TCR beta chain sequence. This clonotype occurred many times. Its cognate antigen has yet to be identified. No much larger clonotype is one base removed from it; base qualities were not supplied. Trimming takes 5 bases from V and 2 bases from J, and the germline ends sit 18 bases apart. The CDR3 runs 16 residues from the cysteine to the phenylalanine. The only DNA kept is the CDR3, 48 bases in frame from the first base. From a lookup of the germline V gene (reference sequence), CDR1 and CDR2 are MNHEY and SMNVEV. This specimen comes from a study of T-cell reconstitution after alpha-beta-depleted transplantation in children (dated by TCRdb to the mid-2010s). About the investigation overall: Using TCR repertoire profiling, the study followed T-cell immune reconstitution in a quantitative way in children after TCRalphabeta/CD19-depleted allogeneic hematopoietic cell transplantation.

Library preparation employed PCR. Sequencer: Illumina HiSeq 2500. TCR library preparation used molecular barcoding, with unique molecular identifiers applied to normalize quantification of the TCRbeta repertoire. TCRdb ran its own pipeline on the public reads, namely fastp trimming at Q25 and MiXCR clone calling, and kept in-frame beta chains. CDR3 protein duplicates are merged, each entry listing the most common genes and DNA. This sample comprises over 150,000 distinct CDR3 sequences, around 6.8% of them detected only once. Of the sample, about 2.9% is held by the ten largest clones. The V gene is TRBV27 and the J gene is TRBJ1-2; tentative D gene TRBD1, with 5 bases matching. The receptor was isolated from a human donor who donated a stem cell graft to a child with Wiskott-Aldrich syndrome. This sample comprised PBMCs from the stem cell graft donor, obtained from the stem cell graft. The DNA sequence reads TGTGCCAGCAGTCCAGGACACCCGACCCGGAACTATGGCTACACCTTC. Its product reads: CASSPGHPTRNYGYTF.